The clone carrying this TCR beta chain occurred many times. Its antigen is unknown. Germline V CDR1 and CDR2: SGDLS, YYNGEE. This CDR3 has 16 residues. V was clipped by 0 bases and J by 2 bases; unmatched bases: 5. Original processing methods: The distant-metastasis classifier for papillary thyroid cancer was built from CDR3 differences across clinicopathological groups. TCRdb used MiXCR to call clones anew from the PCR reads. In this record, the V and J calls reflect TCRdb's handling and not the investigators' own analysis. The sample lists some 31,000 clones, 3.5% to 5% seen once, with 21% in the top ten. All patients were untreated before thyroid surgery. This sample is drawn from a study of metastatic and nonmetastatic thyroid tumors. Study-wide background: Both malignant and benign thyroid patients supplied peripheral blood and tumor or nodule tissue samples, across which the repertoires of these patients were then compared. Study-level findings and limits: The study reportedly found significantly higher TCR beta diversity in malignant thyroid tumors than benign nodules, in blood and tumor.

This TCR derives from a female donor with papillary thyroid cancer or a benign thyroid nodule (not recorded which). Some clones in this sample may be carry-over from other donors' samples. Sequencing was carried out using blood. The chain joins TRBV9 to TRBJ2-1; 7 bases are shared with TRBD2. DNA for the CDR3: TGTGCCAGCAGCGTAGGTTCTAGCGGACCCTACAATGAGCAGTTCTTC. It specifies CASSVGSSGPYNEQFF. Full variable domain (remainder filled in from reference TRBV9 and TRBJ2-1): DSGVTQTPKHLITATGQRVTLRCSPRSGDLSVYWYQQSLDQGLQFLIQYYNGEERAKGNILERFSAQQFPDLHSELNLSSLELGDSALYFCASSVGSSGPYNEQFFGPGTRLTVL.